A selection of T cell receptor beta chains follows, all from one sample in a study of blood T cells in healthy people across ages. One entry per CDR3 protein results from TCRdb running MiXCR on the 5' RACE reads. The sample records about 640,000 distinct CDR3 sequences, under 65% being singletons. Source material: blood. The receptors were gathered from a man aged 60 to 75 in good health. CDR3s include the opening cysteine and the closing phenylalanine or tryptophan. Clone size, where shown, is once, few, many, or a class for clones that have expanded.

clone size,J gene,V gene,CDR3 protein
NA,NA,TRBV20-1,CSASSPSEGETQYF
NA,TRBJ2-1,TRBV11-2,CASSSFTPGSSYNEQFF
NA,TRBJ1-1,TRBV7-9,CASSPADTEAFF
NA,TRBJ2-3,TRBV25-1,CASSDITDTQYF
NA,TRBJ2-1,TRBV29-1,CSSADSPPSGSYNEQFF
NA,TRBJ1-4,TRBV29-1,CSVRANEKLFF
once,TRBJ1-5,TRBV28,CASTKRGHNQPQHF
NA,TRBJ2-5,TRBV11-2,CASSAIAGGQETQYF
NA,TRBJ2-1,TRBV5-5,CASSPTSGLYNEQFF
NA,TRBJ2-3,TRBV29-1,CSVGLPADFTDTQYF
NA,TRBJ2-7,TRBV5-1,CASSSTGGNFLYEQYF
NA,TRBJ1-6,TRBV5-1,CASSLERTKNSPLHF
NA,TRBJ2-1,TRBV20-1,CSALAGGEPYNEQFF
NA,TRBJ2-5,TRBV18,CASSPHRDNQQQYF
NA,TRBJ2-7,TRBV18,CASSEGLAPSYEQYF
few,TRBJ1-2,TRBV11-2,CASSLMRGANYGYTF
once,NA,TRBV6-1,CASSEVTAGNEQYF
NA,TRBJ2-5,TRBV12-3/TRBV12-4,CASSLWGSKETQYF
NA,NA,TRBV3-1,CASSQVFSSRETQYF
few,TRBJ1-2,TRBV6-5,CASKEGHYGYTF
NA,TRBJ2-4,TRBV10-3,CAISSQGAKNIQYF
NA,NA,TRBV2,CASSPWTSGSYEQYF
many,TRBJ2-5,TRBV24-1,CATSDTSFQETQYF
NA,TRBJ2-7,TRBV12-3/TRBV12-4,CASSPPLARPESYEQYF
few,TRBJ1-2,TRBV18,CASSLSGTGAQYGYTF
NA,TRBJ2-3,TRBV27,CASSLIGRAGDTQYF
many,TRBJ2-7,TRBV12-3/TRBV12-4,CASRADRSYEQYF
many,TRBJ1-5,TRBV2,CASSTTQGTVQPQHF
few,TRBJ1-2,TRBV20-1,CSARAGRSRYTF
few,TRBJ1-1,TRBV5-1,CASSWDGTEGSPEAFF
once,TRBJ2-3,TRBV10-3,CATGTSGASTDTQYF
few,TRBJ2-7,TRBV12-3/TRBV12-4,CASSSSSGQYEQYF